The 7 T cell receptor beta chains reported below all come from one sample, sequenced in a study of cytomegalovirus exposure and HLA in healthy donors. PCR primers comprised 60 Vbeta and 13 Jbeta primers. Profiling relied on immunoSEQ multiplex PCR, and the TCRdb table lists in-frame clones only, not all of them. The sample yields under 200,000 clones, almost 85% seen once. Specimen: PBMCs. These receptors all come from a boy aged 2 to 9 in good health and CMV-seronegative.

V usage is TRBV30 and J usage is TRBJ1-6; the D gene is possibly TRBD1 (6 bases). The V end lost 5 bases, the J end lost 13 bases, and 18 bases lay between the germline ends. Germline CDR1 reads GTSNPN; CDR2 reads SVGIG (reference sequence). The CDR3 spans 13 residues. In DNA form, the CDR3 reads TGTGCCTGGGGCGACAGGTCCTCGGGGCCCCTCCACTTT. This encodes CAWGDRSSGPLHF.

The chain carries TRBV7-6 and TRBJ2-3; D is perhaps TRBD2 (6 bases). Germline CDR1 and CDR2: SGHVS and FNYEAQ. Trimming took off 5 bases at V and 0 bases at J, with 9 bases between the two ends. This CDR3 contains 14 residues. The CDR3 is CASSGGTSTDTQYF. The CDR3 nucleotides read TGTGCCAGCAGCGGCGGGACTAGCACAGATACGCAGTATTTT.

This clone has just a few counts. The J gene is TRBJ1-5, the V gene TRBV2, with D possibly being TRBD1 (5 bases). V was shortened by 8 bases and J by 11 bases, with 16 bases between the two germline ends. The germline CDR1 and CDR2 sequences are SNHLY and FYNNEI. The CDR3 sequence is 12 residues long. DNA for the CDR3: TGTGCCAGCGGAATGTTCAGGGAGGCCCAGCATTTT. Translated: CASGMFREAQHF.

V usage is TRBV2 and J usage is TRBJ2-3, with TRBD2 matching over 7 bases. J lost 3 bases, V lost 9 bases, and 9 bases had no gene match. This CDR3 comprises 14 residues. Germline V gene sequence: CDR1 SNHLY, CDR2 FYNNEI. The CDR3 DNA follows: TGTGCCAGGGGGGAGGCTAGCGGAACAGATACGCAGTATTTT. It yields the protein CARGEASGTDTQYF.

The gene calls are TRBV6-6 and TRBJ2-1; D may be TRBD2 (5 bases). The CDR3 extends over 14 amino acids. Germline V CDR1 and CDR2: MNHNY, SVGAGI (reference sequence). V lost 0 bases and J 3 bases, leaving 6 bases between the germline ends. The CDR3: CASSYSGDYNEQFF. CDR3 nucleotides: TGTGCCAGCAGTTACTCCGGGGACTACAATGAGCAGTTCTTC.

The V call is TRBV30, the J call TRBJ2-2; 7 bases line up with TRBD2. J was trimmed by 4 bases and V by 5 bases; bases with no gene match: 4. This CDR3 contains 13 residues. The germline V gene encodes CDR1 GTSNPN and CDR2 SVGIG (reference sequence). The CDR3 region is CAWWVAGTGELFF. The CDR3 region has the DNA TGTGCCTGGTGGGTAGCGGGCACCGGGGAGCTGTTTTTT.

This chain uses TRBV19 with TRBJ2-7, with TRBD1 matching 8 bases. Germline CDR1 and CDR2: LNHDA and SQIVND (reference sequence). The CDR3 extends over 12 amino acids. J was trimmed by 3 bases and V by 5 bases; bases with no gene match: 0. This chain's CDR3 is CASSGTGYEQYF. The CDR3 DNA reads TGTGCCAGTAGTGGGACAGGCTACGAGCAGTACTTC.